These T cell receptor beta chains were read from a single sample in a study of blood T cell repertoires in COVID-19. Profiling relied on immunoSEQ multiplex PCR, and the TCRdb table lists in-frame clones only, not all of them. The table lists roughly 320,000 clones, around 90% of them singletons. Sequenced sample: peripheral blood. These receptors all come from a woman aged 45 to 65 with COVID-19, enrolled during active disease. Both conserved end residues are part of each CDR3. The order of the fields is V gene, J gene, clone size, D gene, CDR3 protein, CDR3 DNA. D genes are given only for firm matches. A row's size may be missing; if present it is once, few, many or a size class.

V gene: TRBV29-1
J gene: TRBJ2-7
clone size: NA
D gene: TRBD1
CDR3 protein: CSPRGPSGTGSSYEQYF
CDR3 DNA: TGCAGCCCTAGAGGTCCATCCGGGACAGGGAGTTCCTACGAGCAGTACTTC

V gene: TRBV15
J gene: TRBJ2-1
clone size: NA
D gene: NA
CDR3 protein: CATGPGLSGNEQFF
CDR3 DNA: TGTGCCACTGGACCGGGCCTCAGCGGTAATGAGCAGTTCTTC

V gene: TRBV7-9
J gene: TRBJ1-1
clone size: NA
D gene: NA
CDR3 protein: CASSLAANTEAFF
CDR3 DNA: TGTGCCAGCAGCTTAGCGGCGAACACTGAAGCTTTCTTT

V gene: TRBV19
J gene: TRBJ2-3
clone size: NA
D gene: TRBD2
CDR3 protein: CASSISGLATPSTDTQYF
CDR3 DNA: TGTGCCAGTAGTATATCCGGACTAGCGACGCCGAGCACAGATACGCAGTATTTT

V gene: TRBV12-3/TRBV12-4
J gene: TRBJ2-7
clone size: NA
D gene: TRBD2
CDR3 protein: CASRSSGRHMYF
CDR3 DNA: TGTGCCAGCAGGTCTAGCGGGAGACACATGTACTTC

V gene: TRBV6-5
J gene: TRBJ2-3
clone size: NA
D gene: TRBD2
CDR3 protein: CASRLAGVSTDTQYF
CDR3 DNA: TGTGCCAGCAGACTAGCGGGAGTTAGCACAGATACGCAGTATTTT

V gene: TRBV7-9
J gene: TRBJ2-7
clone size: NA
D gene: TRBD1
CDR3 protein: CASSLGTGVYEQYF
CDR3 DNA: TGTGCCAGCAGCTTAGGGACAGGGGTCTACGAGCAGTACTTC

V gene: TRBV21-1
J gene: TRBJ2-3
clone size: once
D gene: NA
CDR3 protein: CASSKDRSGGTADTQYF
CDR3 DNA: TGTGCCAGCAGCAAAGATAGAAGCGGGGGGACCGCAGATACGCAGTATTTT

V gene: TRBV30
J gene: TRBJ2-3
clone size: NA
D gene: TRBD2
CDR3 protein: CASGLAGGPPSTDTQYF
CDR3 DNA: TGTGCCTCGGGACTAGCGGGAGGACCCCCTTCCACAGATACGCAGTATTTT

V gene: TRBV3-1/TRBV3-2
J gene: TRBJ2-5
clone size: NA
D gene: TRBD2
CDR3 protein: CASSRKGSGNQETQYF
CDR3 DNA: TGTGCCAGCAGCCGAAAAGGTAGCGGGAACCAAGAGACCCAGTACTTC

V gene: TRBV19
J gene: TRBJ1-1
clone size: once
D gene: NA
CDR3 protein: CASSIAWTENEAFF
CDR3 DNA: TGTGCCAGTAGTATTGCGTGGACAGAGAATGAAGCTTTCTTT

V gene: TRBV5-8
J gene: TRBJ1-1
clone size: NA
D gene: TRBD1
CDR3 protein: CASSPRLTGGNTEAFF
CDR3 DNA: TGTGCCAGCAGCCCCAGACTGACAGGGGGAAACACTGAAGCTTTCTTT

V gene: TRBV18
J gene: TRBJ2-1
clone size: NA
D gene: TRBD2
CDR3 protein: CASSPTSGYNEQFF
CDR3 DNA: TGTGCCAGCTCACCTACTAGCGGATACAATGAGCAGTTCTTC

V gene: TRBV29-1
J gene: TRBJ1-1
clone size: NA
D gene: NA
CDR3 protein: CSVEVPSPEAFF
CDR3 DNA: TGCAGCGTTGAAGTCCCGAGCCCTGAAGCTTTCTTT

V gene: TRBV19
J gene: TRBJ1-5
clone size: few
D gene: TRBD1
CDR3 protein: CASSLIGDRGDNQPQHF
CDR3 DNA: TGTGCCAGTAGTTTAATTGGGGACAGGGGGGACAATCAGCCCCAGCATTTT

V gene: TRBV29-1
J gene: TRBJ2-7
clone size: NA
D gene: NA
CDR3 protein: CSVPGAGDEQYF
CDR3 DNA: TGCAGCGTCCCAGGGGCTGGAGATGAGCAGTACTTC

V gene: TRBV29-1
J gene: TRBJ1-5
clone size: NA
D gene: TRBD1
CDR3 protein: CSVLTGGDQPQHF
CDR3 DNA: TGCAGCGTTCTAACAGGGGGCGATCAGCCCCAGCATTTT

V gene: TRBV2
J gene: TRBJ1-1
clone size: NA
D gene: NA
CDR3 protein: CASKTGGGLRAFF
CDR3 DNA: TGTGCCAGCAAAACGGGGGGTGGGTTAAGGGCTTTCTTT

V gene: TRBV27
J gene: TRBJ2-7
clone size: NA
D gene: NA
CDR3 protein: CASSLLGGYEQYF
CDR3 DNA: TGTGCCAGCAGTTTACTAGGCGGCTACGAGCAGTACTTC

V gene: TRBV19
J gene: TRBJ1-2
clone size: NA
D gene: TRBD1
CDR3 protein: CASSIGTGRTNYGYTF
CDR3 DNA: TGTGCCAGTAGTATCGGGACAGGGAGGACGAACTATGGCTACACCTTC

V gene: TRBV21-1
J gene: TRBJ1-3
clone size: NA
D gene: NA
CDR3 protein: CASKALDRGGNTIYF
CDR3 DNA: TGTGCCAGCAAAGCCCTCGACAGGGGTGGAAACACCATATATTTT

V gene: TRBV11-2
J gene: TRBJ2-7
clone size: NA
D gene: NA
CDR3 protein: CASSPYGAVREQYF
CDR3 DNA: TGTGCCAGCAGCCCTTATGGGGCCGTTCGGGAGCAGTACTTC

V gene: TRBV4-1
J gene: TRBJ1-4
clone size: few
D gene: NA
CDR3 protein: CASSQGGLSEKLFF
CDR3 DNA: TGCGCCAGCAGCCAGGGAGGGCTGAGTGAAAAACTGTTTTTT

V gene: TRBV2
J gene: TRBJ1-2
clone size: NA
D gene: TRBD1
CDR3 protein: CASSVTGTGISYPYGYTF
CDR3 DNA: TGTGCCAGCAGTGTAACCGGGACAGGGATCTCCTACCCCTATGGCTACACCTTC

V gene: TRBV18
J gene: TRBJ2-7
clone size: NA
D gene: TRBD2
CDR3 protein: CASSPGLAAYEQYF
CDR3 DNA: TGTGCCAGCTCACCGGGACTAGCGGCTTACGAGCAGTACTTC

V gene: TRBV27
J gene: TRBJ2-1
clone size: NA
D gene: TRBD1
CDR3 protein: CASSLFPTGTGGAGNEQFF
CDR3 DNA: TGTGCCAGCAGTTTATTCCCCACCGGGACAGGGGGCGCTGGGAATGAGCAGTTCTTC

V gene: TRBV5-1
J gene: TRBJ1-1
clone size: NA
D gene: NA
CDR3 protein: CASSFEGIYTEAFF
CDR3 DNA: TGCGCCAGCAGCTTCGAGGGCATCTACACTGAAGCTTTCTTT

V gene: TRBV15
J gene: TRBJ2-1
clone size: once
D gene: TRBD2
CDR3 protein: CATSREILAGGNNEQFF
CDR3 DNA: TGTGCCACCAGCAGGGAAATACTAGCGGGAGGAAATAATGAGCAGTTCTTC

V gene: TRBV4-1
J gene: TRBJ2-5
clone size: NA
D gene: TRBD1
CDR3 protein: CASSQGDRVKETQYF
CDR3 DNA: TGCGCCAGCAGCCAAGGGGACAGGGTAAAGGAGACCCAGTACTTC

V gene: TRBV5-1
J gene: TRBJ2-7
clone size: NA
D gene: TRBD2
CDR3 protein: CASNPLAGTYEQYF
CDR3 DNA: TGCGCCAGCAACCCACTAGCGGGCACCTACGAGCAGTACTTC

V gene: TRBV9
J gene: TRBJ2-3
clone size: NA
D gene: NA
CDR3 protein: CASSVAHRADTQYF
CDR3 DNA: TGTGCCAGCAGCGTAGCTCACAGGGCGGATACGCAGTATTTT

V gene: TRBV11-2
J gene: TRBJ1-6
clone size: NA
D gene: NA
CDR3 protein: CASSFLNSPLHF
CDR3 DNA: TGTGCCAGCAGCTTCCTCAATTCACCCCTCCACTTT

V gene: TRBV19
J gene: TRBJ1-5
clone size: NA
D gene: NA
CDR3 protein: CASSAMAGDQPQHF
CDR3 DNA: TGTGCCAGTAGTGCTATGGCAGGGGATCAGCCCCAGCATTTT

V gene: TRBV7-6
J gene: TRBJ1-1
clone size: NA
D gene: NA
CDR3 protein: CASSLSGTRGKNTEAFF
CDR3 DNA: TGTGCCAGCAGCTTAAGTGGAACTCGGGGTAAGAACACTGAAGCTTTCTTT

V gene: TRBV19
J gene: TRBJ1-4
clone size: NA
D gene: TRBD1
CDR3 protein: CASSTLPGQVGRENEKLFF
CDR3 DNA: TGTGCCAGTAGTACACTTCCGGGACAGGTGGGGAGGGAAAATGAAAAACTGTTTTTT

V gene: TRBV6-2/TRBV6-3
J gene: TRBJ2-3
clone size: once
D gene: TRBD2
CDR3 protein: CASSPPLAGTADTQYF
CDR3 DNA: TGTGCCAGCAGTCCCCCGCTAGCGGGGACGGCAGATACGCAGTATTTT

V gene: TRBV9
J gene: TRBJ2-7
clone size: NA
D gene: TRBD2
CDR3 protein: CASSVSGTRSYEQYF
CDR3 DNA: TGTGCCAGCAGCGTATCTGGGACTAGATCCTACGAGCAGTACTTC

V gene: TRBV10-1
J gene: TRBJ2-2
clone size: NA
D gene: TRBD1
CDR3 protein: CASSTDRADGELFF
CDR3 DNA: TGCGCCAGCAGTACGGACAGGGCGGACGGGGAGCTGTTTTTT

V gene: TRBV7-9
J gene: TRBJ2-3
clone size: NA
D gene: NA
CDR3 protein: CASSPPGDTQYF
CDR3 DNA: TGTGCCAGCAGCCCCCCGGGAGATACGCAGTATTTT